This T cell receptor (beta chain) was sequenced during a study of T cell changes during pregnancy in multiple sclerosis (dated by TCRdb to the late 2010s). With respect to the entire study: The study looked at changes in the T cell repertoire across pregnancy in women with multiple sclerosis.

The CDR3 numbers 16 residues from cysteine through phenylalanine. Only the CDR3 part of the read is kept: 48 bases, read in frame from the first base. V and J are truncated by 5 bases and 4 bases respectively, leaving an intervening sequence of 21 bases. Sequences SGHNT (CDR1) and YYREEE (CDR2) are obtained from the germline V gene (reference sequence). Concerning this clone itself: Its antigen is unknown. No base quality values were provided; no much bigger clone lies one nucleotide off.

The library came from the immunoSEQ multiplex PCR assay. TCRdb holds this immuneACCESS table with in-frame rearrangements only. Some clones are missing; in checked studies, unresolved V genes explain under half, and the rest has no known cause. Recorded for this sample are about 80,000 clones; 90% to 95% of them occurred a single time. The ten top clones hold around 1.4% of the sample. The rearranged chain carries TRBV5-4 and TRBJ2-5, with TRBD2 as a weak D call on 7 bases. The sequencing here drew on peripheral blood, taken before pregnancy. The origin of this receptor is a female donor with multiple sclerosis, enrolled in a pregnancy study. The bases read TGTGCCAGCAGGCAGTCAGGGGTCCCGGGGGGAGAGACCCAGTACTTC. Translated, this gives CASRQSGVPGGETQYF.